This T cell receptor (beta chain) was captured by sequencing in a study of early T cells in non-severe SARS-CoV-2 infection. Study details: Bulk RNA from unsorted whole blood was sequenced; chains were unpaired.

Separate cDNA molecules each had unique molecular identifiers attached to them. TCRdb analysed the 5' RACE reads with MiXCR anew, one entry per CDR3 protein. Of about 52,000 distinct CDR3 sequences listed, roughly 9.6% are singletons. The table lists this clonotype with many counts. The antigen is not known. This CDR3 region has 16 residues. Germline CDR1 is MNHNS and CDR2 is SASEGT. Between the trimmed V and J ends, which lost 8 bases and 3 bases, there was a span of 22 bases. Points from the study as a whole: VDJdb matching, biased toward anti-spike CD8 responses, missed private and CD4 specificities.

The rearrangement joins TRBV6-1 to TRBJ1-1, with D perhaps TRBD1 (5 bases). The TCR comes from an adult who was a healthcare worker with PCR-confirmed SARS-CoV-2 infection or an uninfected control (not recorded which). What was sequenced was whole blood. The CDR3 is CASFIFSAPGDTEAFF. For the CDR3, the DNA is TGTGCCAGCTTTATCTTCTCTGCACCGGGGGACACTGAAGCTTTCTTT.